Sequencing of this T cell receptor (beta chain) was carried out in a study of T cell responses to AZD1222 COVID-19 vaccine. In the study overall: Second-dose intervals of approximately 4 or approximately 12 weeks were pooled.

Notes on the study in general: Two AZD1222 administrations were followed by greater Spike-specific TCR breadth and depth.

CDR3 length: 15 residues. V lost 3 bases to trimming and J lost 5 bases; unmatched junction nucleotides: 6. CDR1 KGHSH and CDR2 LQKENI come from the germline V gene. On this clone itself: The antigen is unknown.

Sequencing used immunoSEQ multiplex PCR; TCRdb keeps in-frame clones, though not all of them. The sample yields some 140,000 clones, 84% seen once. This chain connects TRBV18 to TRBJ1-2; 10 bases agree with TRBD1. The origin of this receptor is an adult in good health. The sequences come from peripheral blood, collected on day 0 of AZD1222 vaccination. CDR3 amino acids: CASSPWTGGSYGYTF. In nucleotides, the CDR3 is TGTGCCAGCTCACCCTGGACAGGGGGGAGTTATGGCTACACCTTC.